The 5 T cell receptor beta chains reported below all come from one sample, sequenced in a study of cytomegalovirus exposure and HLA in healthy donors. In the PCR, 60 Vbeta and 13 Jbeta primers were used. Libraries were prepared by immunoSEQ multiplex PCR; TCRdb keeps only in-frame clonotypes and omits some of them. The data contain roughly 160,000 clones, approximately 88% of them singletons. Sequencing was performed on PBMCs. The receptors derive from a boy aged 2 to 10 in good health and CMV-seronegative.

The chain joins TRBV15 to TRBJ2-3, with 8 bases that match TRBD2. The CDR3 is 17 amino acids. Germline-derived CDR1 and CDR2 are LNHNV and YYDKDF (reference sequence). Losses at the gene ends were 1 base for V and 4 bases for J; bases not matched to a gene: 10. The CDR3 here is CATSRGNGRASADTQYF. The CDR3 nucleotides read TGTGCCACCAGCAGAGGAAACGGGAGGGCCTCTGCAGATACGCAGTATTTT.

The chain recombines TRBV5-1 with TRBJ1-5; TRBD1 agrees at 11 bases. CDR3 length: 14 amino acids. With V trimmed by 4 bases and J by 6 bases, 3 bases remained unmatched. Germline CDR1 and CDR2: SGHRS and YFSETQ. The DNA for the CDR3 is TGCGCCAGCAGCGCCGGGACAGGGGGTCAGCCCCAGCATTTT. It specifies CASSAGTGGQPQHF. Variable domain in full (rest from reference TRBV5-1 and TRBJ1-5): KAGVTQTPRYLIKTRGQQVTLSCSPISGHRSVSWYQQTPGQGLQFLFEYFSETQRNKGNFPGRFSGRQFSNSRSEMNVSTLELGDSALYLCASSAGTGGQPQHFGDGTRLSIL.

V usage is TRBV10-3 and J usage is TRBJ2-1; D remains unclear. Per the germline V gene, CDR1 is ENHRY and CDR2 is SYGVKD. This CDR3 has 14 amino acids. Trimming cost V 10 bases and J 6 bases, with 19 bases left between them. The CDR3 loop is CATGLDNPTNEQFF. The CDR3 DNA follows: TGTGCCACCGGCTTAGACAACCCGACCAATGAGCAGTTCTTC.

This chain links TRBV29-1 with TRBJ2-1; no reliable D call. With 3 bases removed from V and 4 bases from J, the gap between germline ends came to 16 bases. The CDR3 consists of 15 residues. Per the germline V gene, CDR1 is SQVTM and CDR2 is ANQGSEA. CDR3 in amino acids: CSVEAASPLYNEQFF. The CDR3, as DNA: TGCAGCGTTGAGGCGGCCTCCCCTCTGTACAATGAGCAGTTCTTC.

This chain uses TRBV30 with TRBJ1-1; no definite D call. The V end lost 2 bases, the J end lost 6 bases, and 10 bases lay between the germline ends. The germline CDR1 and CDR2 sequences are GTSNPN and SVGIG (reference sequence). This CDR3 comprises 12 residues. CDR3 region: CAWSLSFAEAFF. The DNA for the CDR3 is TGTGCCTGGAGTCTTTCGTTCGCTGAAGCTTTCTTT.